This T cell receptor (beta chain) was recorded in a study of blood T cell repertoires in COVID-19. From germline, CDR1 is LGHNA and CDR2 YNFKEQ. V dropped 0 bases and J dropped 2; count of bases not matched to a gene: 9. The CDR3 covers 17 residues. Per the study methods: From reference gene primer amplification, estimates of nucleated cell counts were derived. This table comes from immunoSEQ multiplex PCR, and its TCRdb copy is limited to in-frame clones, with some not included. For V, J and clone size, that table is used; D and trimming come from the DNA. The sample has fewer than 400,000 clones; approximately 85% are singletons.

Sequenced input: PBMCs or T cells enriched from blood (not recorded which). The genes are TRBV4-2 and TRBJ2-7; 8 positions agree with TRBD1. The TCR originated in a man under 40 who had recovered from COVID-19. CDR3 DNA sequence: TGTGCCAGCAGCCAAGACCCCACAGGGGGTAGGGCCTACGAGCAGTACTTC. Translating gives CASSQDPTGGRAYEQYF.